Following are 24 T cell receptor beta chains from one sample sequenced in a study of T cell responses to AZD1222 COVID-19 vaccine. Here immunoSEQ multiplex PCR was the method, and the copy in TCRdb shows in-frame clones only, minus some. The data show over 150,000 clones, with approximately 92% seen just once and around 0.93% held by the top ten. Source: peripheral blood, taken 28 days after the second dose of the MenACWY control vaccine. Receptor source: an adult who received the MenACWY meningococcal vaccine as a control.

The V and J genes are TRBV5-1 and TRBJ2-7, with 9 bases aligning to TRBD1. The CDR3 is 14 residues long. V gave up 3 bases and J gave up 4 bases; unmatched junction bases: 5. The V gene's germline CDR1 is SGHRS and CDR2 YFSETQ. This CDR3 reads CASSSTGGGYEQYF. CDR3 sequence (DNA): TGCGCCAGCAGCTCTACAGGGGGCGGATACGAGCAGTACTTC.

This chain uses TRBV18 with TRBJ2-3; a possible D gene is TRBD2 (5 bases). V was cut by 5 bases and J by 0 bases, with 12 bases left in between. The germline V gene has CDR1 KGHSH and CDR2 LQKENI. This CDR3 has 15 residues. For the CDR3, the DNA is TGTGCCAGCTCAATCTCCTTAGCGAGCACAGATACGCAGTATTTT. Translated, it gives CASSISLASTDTQYF. The entire variable domain, with the rest obtained from reference TRBV18 and TRBJ2-3, is as follows: NAGVMQNPRHLVRRRGQEARLRCSPMKGHSHVYWYRQLPEEGLKFMVYLQKENIIDESGMPKERFSAEFPKEGPSILRIQQVVRGDSAAYFCASSISLASTDTQYFGPGTRLTVL.

This clone came up once. Different DNA sequences within this sample yield the same CDR3. The rearrangement joins TRBV24-1 to TRBJ1-2; D gene uncertain. CDR1 and CDR2 (germline): KGHDR, SFDVKD. The CDR3 covers 11 residues. Trimming pared 4 bases from V and 4 bases from J, leaving 3 bases between. This CDR3 is CATSDSYGYTF. DNA for the CDR3: TGTGCCACCAGTGACAGCTATGGCTACACCTTC.

Notes on this clone: At the DNA level, this CDR3 is encoded by other sequences in the same sample as well. V and J are TRBV7-8 and TRBJ1-1; D unclear. This CDR3 spans 13 amino acids. Trimming removed 4 bases from V and 2 bases from J, with 8 bases in between. Germline-derived CDR1 and CDR2 are SGHVS and FQNEAQ. CDR3 coding DNA: TGTGCCAGCAGCTACAACAGAAACACTGAAGCTTTCTTT. This translates into CASSYNRNTEAFF.

V gene TRBV13 combines with J gene TRBJ1-3, with TRBD1 identical over 8 bases. This CDR3 region has 14 residues. Germline CDR1 is PRHDT and CDR2 is FYEKMQ (reference sequence). The V and J ends lost 1 base and 5 bases, in that order; junction bases with no gene match: 1. The CDR3: CASSLAGGRNTIYF. As DNA, the CDR3 is TGTGCCAGCAGCTTAGCAGGGGGCCGAAACACCATATATTTT.

V and J are TRBV5-3 and TRBJ2-1, with D uncertain. TRBV5-3 is assigned to the ORF class and has an uncertain function. Trimming removed 0 bases at V and 1 base at J, with 14 bases between. This CDR3 is 17 amino acids long. CDR3 nucleotide sequence: TGTGCCAGAAGCTTGGAAAAGACCGGCGGATCCTACAATGAGCAGTTCTTC. Residues: CARSLEKTGGSYNEQFF.

The rearrangement links TRBV5-1 to TRBJ1-2, with 8 bases fitting TRBD1. The ends lost 6 bases at V and 7 bases at J; junction bases unmatched: 11. The CDR3 totals 14 residues. Germline V gene lookup returns CDR1 SGHRS and CDR2 YFSETQ. The CDR3 spells CASTLSDRVGGYTF. Written as DNA, the CDR3 is TGCGCCAGCACTCTATCGGACAGGGTGGGTGGCTACACCTTC.

This chain joins TRBV27 and TRBJ2-7, with 8 bases identical to TRBD2. The CDR3 spans 16 residues. V lost 5 bases and J lost 0; bases outside the gene matches: 9. Germline V lookup: CDR1 MNHEY, CDR2 SMNVEV (reference sequence). CDR3 in amino acids: CASSPAGGGSSYEQYF. As DNA, the CDR3 is TGTGCCAGCAGTCCCGCGGGCGGGGGGTCCTCCTACGAGCAGTACTTC.

The rearrangement links TRBV4-1 to TRBJ1-2; 7 positions match TRBD1. The trim removed 4 bases at V and 4 bases at J, leaving 9 bases unmatched. The germline V gene has CDR1 MGHRA and CDR2 YSYEKL. The CDR3 runs 15 residues. This CDR3 is CASSRRQGIVYGYTF. In DNA form, the CDR3 reads TGCGCCAGCAGCCGTCGACAGGGAATAGTCTATGGCTACACCTTC.

This chain links TRBV5-1 with TRBJ2-1; D might be TRBD1 or TRBD2, each matching 6 bases. This CDR3 is built from 16 residues. Germline V lookup: CDR1 SGHRS, CDR2 YFSETQ. Trimming stripped 0 bases from V and 6 bases from J, with 16 bases between. The CDR3 bases are TGCGCCAGCAGCTTGGACAGGGCTAGCGTAGGCAATGAGCAGTTCTTC. Protein product: CASSLDRASVGNEQFF.

This clone was observed a single time. The chain employs TRBV6-6 and TRBJ1-3; D not resolved. The CDR3 has 14 amino acids. Germline CDR1 and CDR2: MNHNY and SVGAGI (reference sequence). Trimming stripped 10 bases from V and 4 bases from J, with 17 bases between. CDR3 nucleotides: TGTGCCACCACTACTGACCCTGGGGGAAACACCATATATTTT. Protein sequence: CATTTDPGGNTIYF.

Only a few counts were recorded for this clone. The chain links TRBV30 to TRBJ2-5; TRBD1 or TRBD2 may be the D gene (5 bases each). V shed 0 bases and J shed 4 bases, with 15 bases lying between them. The CDR3 totals 15 residues. The germline V gene encodes CDR1 GTSNPN and CDR2 SVGIG (reference sequence). CDR3 nucleotides: TGTGCCTGGAGTGTCGGGGCTAAAGGGAGAGAGACCCAGTACTTC. This codes for CAWSVGAKGRETQYF.

This chain joins TRBV2 and TRBJ1-4, with 10 bases that match TRBD1. V was pared by 5 bases and J by 8 bases, with 8 bases of the junction left unmatched. In germline, CDR1 is SNHLY, CDR2 FYNNEI. This CDR3 comprises 15 residues. The CDR3 bases are TGTGCCAGCAGTACATCGGGACAGGGGTTGGAAAAACTGTTTTTT. Translating it yields CASSTSGQGLEKLFF. Full variable domain (outside the CDR3, taken from reference TRBV2 and TRBJ1-4): EPEVTQTPSHQVTQMGQEVILRCVPISNHLYFYWYRQILGQKVEFLVSFYNNEISEKSEIFDDQFSVERPDGSNFTLKIRSTKLEDSAMYFCASSTSGQGLEKLFFGSGTQLSVL.

This chain connects TRBV2 to TRBJ1-1; TRBD1 matches at 9 bases. The CDR3 has 16 residues. Looked up from germline, CDR1 is SNHLY and CDR2 is FYNNEI. The V gene end was trimmed by 6 bases and the J gene end by 2 bases; junction bases not matched to a gene: 10. CDR3 sequence reads: CASRRALTGGNTEAFF. DNA for the CDR3: TGTGCCAGCAGGAGAGCTCTTACAGGGGGCAACACTGAAGCTTTCTTT.

The V and J genes are TRBV29-1 and TRBJ1-2; D gene uncertain. V was shortened by 6 bases and J by 0 bases, with 14 bases between the two germline ends. CDR3 length: 14 amino acids. Germline V CDR1 and CDR2: SQVTM, ANQGSEA. The CDR3 loop is CSVGEIQTNYGYTF. Here the CDR3 DNA reads TGCAGCGTCGGTGAGATCCAGACTAACTATGGCTACACCTTC.

The chain couples TRBV5-1 to TRBJ1-6, with D possibly TRBD1 on 6 matching bases. The V gene's germline CDR1 is SGHRS and CDR2 YFSETQ. Trimming removed 2 bases from V and 3 bases from J, with 9 bases in between. The CDR3 covers 15 residues. The CDR3 reads CASSLQGIYNSPLHF. The CDR3 DNA follows: TGCGCCAGCAGCTTACAGGGTATCTATAATTCACCCCTCCACTTT.

V and J are TRBV7-2 and TRBJ2-4; 8 positions match TRBD2. The germline V gene encodes CDR1 SGHTA and CDR2 FQGNSA. J gave up 4 bases and V 5 bases, and 7 bases lay outside the gene matches. The CDR3 runs to 15 residues. CDR3 bases: TGTGCCAGCAGCGCCAGCCGCGGGGGGAAAAACATTCAGTACTTC. Its translation is CASSASRGGKNIQYF.

The rearrangement uses TRBV30 and TRBJ1-1; possible D gene TRBD1, 5 bases. The CDR3 is made up of 14 amino acids. Trimming shortened V by 0 bases and J by 4 bases, and 12 bases separated the two germline ends. Looked up from germline, CDR1 is GTSNPN and CDR2 is SVGIG (reference sequence). The CDR3 bases are TGTGCCTGGAGTGTGGGGCATCGAGGCACTGAAGCTTTCTTT. It translates to CAWSVGHRGTEAFF.

In this sample, this clone turned up a few times. Other DNA sequences in the sample encode the same CDR3. The rearrangement uses TRBV3-1 (or the pseudogene TRBV3-2) and TRBJ1-5; D remains unclear. This CDR3 comprises 12 residues. Deletions cut 3 bases from V and 4 bases from J, with 4 bases between. Germline loops: CDR1 LGHDT, CDR2 YNNKEL (reference sequence). The DNA of the CDR3 is TGTGCCAGCAGCCAGGGAAATCAGCCCCAGCATTTT. It codes for CASSQGNQPQHF.

The chain links TRBV12-3 or TRBV12-4 to TRBJ1-1; D uncertain. Trimming pared 3 bases from V and 3 bases from J, leaving 8 bases between. This CDR3 region has 13 residues. CDR3 sequence reads: CASSFRRYTEAFF. CDR3 bases: TGTGCCAGCAGTTTTAGGCGATACACTGAAGCTTTCTTT.

The chain has TRBV11-2 and TRBJ1-6; 11 bases are a match to TRBD1. V gave up 3 bases and J gave up 10 bases; unmatched junction bases: 2. Germline-derived CDR1 and CDR2 are SGHAT and FQNNGV. This CDR3 comprises 14 residues. The CDR3, as DNA: TGTGCCAGCAGCTTGGGACAGGGGGAATCACCCCTCCACTTT. Protein: CASSLGQGESPLHF.

This CDR3 is CAISGGARLAGGLDTQYF. The CDR3 region has the DNA TGTGCCATCAGTGGGGGTGCGCGACTAGCGGGGGGCTTAGATACGCAGTATTTT. The chain carries TRBV10-3 and TRBJ2-3; TRBD2 matches 13 bases. The CDR3 runs 18 residues. The V gene's germline CDR1 is ENHRY and CDR2 SYGVKD. After removal of 4 bases from V and 5 bases from J, the junction contained 12 bases not matched to a gene.

The rearrangement uses TRBV25-1 and TRBJ1-4; D remains unclear. Per germline, CDR1 MGHDK and CDR2 SYGVNS. This CDR3 contains 15 residues. V was trimmed by 6 bases and J by 8 bases, leaving 19 bases between them. The CDR3 coding sequence is TGTGCCAGCAGGGATACCCAGGTGGCTGGGGAAAAACTGTTTTTT. The encoded protein is CASRDTQVAGEKLFF.

This clone turned up a few times. The chain uses TRBV18 and TRBJ2-7; D possibly matches TRBD1 or TRBD2 (7 bases each). The CDR3 has 15 amino acids. The ends were cut back, 0 bases at V and 6 bases at J, with 15 bases in the middle. From germline, CDR1 is KGHSH and CDR2 LQKENI. In nucleotides, the CDR3 is TGTGCCAGCTCACCACCTTCGCAGGGGGGGCTCGAGCAGTACTTC. As protein: CASSPPSQGGLEQYF. The variable domain in full, completed from reference TRBV18 and TRBJ2-7, reads NAGVMQNPRHLVRRRGQEARLRCSPMKGHSHVYWYRQLPEEGLKFMVYLQKENIIDESGMPKERFSAEFPKEGPSILRIQQVVRGDSAAYFCASSPPSQGGLEQYFGPGTRLTVT.